These 2 T cell receptor beta chains were all obtained from the same sample, sequenced in a study of patients and donors after allogeneic stem cell transplantation. Each CDR3 protein is one row after TCRdb ran MiXCR on the RT-PCR reads. This table holds around 200,000 distinct CDR3 sequences, over 30% found once. The material sequenced was blood, either unsorted or a sorted T cell fraction (not recorded which). These receptor sequences come from a human donor who was either an allogeneic HSCT recipient or a stem cell or donor lymphocyte infusion donor (not recorded which). It is not recorded whose cells these are; they may come from a transplant donor.

The table lists this clonotype with a few counts. V and J are TRBV5-1 and TRBJ2-7; D is perhaps TRBD1 (6 bases). The V gene lost 0 bases and the J gene lost 1 base, with 8 bases spanning the gap. The CDR3 length is 14 residues. CDR1 is SGHRS, CDR2 YFSETQ, per germline. CDR3 nucleotide sequence: TGCGCCAGCAGCTTGGGCGGACAGTCCTACGAGCAGTACTTC. This encodes CASSLGGQSYEQYF.

This clonotype has only one observation. This chain connects TRBV4-3 to TRBJ1-2, with D maybe TRBD1 (6 bases). The CDR3 runs to 15 residues. Germline loops: CDR1 LGHNA, CDR2 YSLEER. Trimming left V 2 bases short and J 7 bases short, with 17 bases between. CDR3 in amino acids: CASSQRRGGPTGYTF. The CDR3, as DNA: TGCGCCAGCAGCCAACGAAGGGGGGGGCCGACTGGCTACACCTTC.